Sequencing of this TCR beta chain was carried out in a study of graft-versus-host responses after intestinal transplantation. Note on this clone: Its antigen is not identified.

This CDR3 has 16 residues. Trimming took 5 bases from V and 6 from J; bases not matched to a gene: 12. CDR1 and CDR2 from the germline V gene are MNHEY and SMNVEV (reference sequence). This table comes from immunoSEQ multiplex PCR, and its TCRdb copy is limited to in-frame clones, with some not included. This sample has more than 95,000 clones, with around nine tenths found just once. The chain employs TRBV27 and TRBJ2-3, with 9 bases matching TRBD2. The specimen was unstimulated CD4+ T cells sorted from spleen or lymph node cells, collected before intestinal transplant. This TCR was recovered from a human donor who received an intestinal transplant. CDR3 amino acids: CASSAASAGGQDTQYF. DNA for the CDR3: TGTGCCAGCAGTGCTGCCTCTGCGGGGGGGCAGGATACGCAGTATTTT.